Shown below are 29 T cell receptor beta chains from a single sample sequenced in a study of radiotherapy plus CTLA-4 blockade in lung cancer. Sequenced by immunoSEQ multiplex PCR; TCRdb stores in-frame clones only, minus some. The sample lists 58,000 or so clones, 70% to 80% occurring once. The material was peripheral blood, obtained from a patient treated with radiotherapy plus ipilimumab. The receptor source for this set is a human donor with non-small cell lung cancer who had a complete response to radiotherapy plus ipilimumab.

The CDR3 region has the DNA TGTGCCAGCAGTGAGTGGGGGGGCCGACCAGAGACCCAGTACTTC. Encoded protein: CASSEWGGRPETQYF. The rearrangement uses TRBV6-1 and TRBJ2-5; possibly TRBD2 for D (7 bases). Germline assignment: CDR1 MNHNS and CDR2 SASEGT. CDR3 length: 15 residues. Deletions cut 3 bases from V and 4 bases from J, with 15 bases between.

V is TRBV5-4 and J is TRBJ2-1, with D maybe TRBD2 (5 bases). Per germline, CDR1 SGHNT and CDR2 YYREEE (reference sequence). V lost 0 bases to trimming and J lost 5 bases, with 15 bases between them. The CDR3 spans 16 residues. CDR3 DNA sequence: TGTGCCAGCAGCTTGGATGGAGGATCTACTAACAATGAGCAGTTCTTC. Translated, it gives CASSLDGGSTNNEQFF. The variable domain in full, completed from reference TRBV5-4 and TRBJ2-1, reads ETGVTQSPTHLIKTRGQQVTLRCSSQSGHNTVSWYQQALGQGPQFIFQYYREEENGRGNFPPRFSGLQFPNYSSELNVNALELDDSALYLCASSLDGGSTNNEQFFGPGTRLTVL.

CDR3 nucleotide sequence: TGTGCCAGCAGCAAAAAGGAGGGCCCGGAGGGCAGGTACGAGCAGTACTTC. Its translation: CASSKKEGPEGRYEQYF. V is TRBV21-1 and J is TRBJ2-7; TRBD2 was called by the table and not checked on the DNA. TRBV21-1 is listed as a pseudogene. The CDR3 contains 17 residues.

The chain uses TRBV19 and TRBJ1-1; D remains ambiguous. Trimming stripped 7 bases from V and 4 bases from J, with 19 bases between. Per germline, CDR1 LNHDA and CDR2 SQIVND (reference sequence). This CDR3 is built from 15 residues. The CDR3 nucleotides read TGTGCCAGTAAGACGGGTTTTCCGGGGAGCACTGAAGCTTTCTTT. Translation gives CASKTGFPGSTEAFF. Full variable domain (rest looked up from reference TRBV19 and TRBJ1-1): DGGITQSPKYLFRKEGQNVTLSCEQNLNHDAMYWYRQDPGQGLRLIYYSQIVNDFQKGDIAEGYSVSREKKESFPLTVTSAQKNPTAFYLCASKTGFPGSTEAFFGQGTRLTVV.

DNA of the CDR3: TGTGCCAGCAGCTTAGGCCGGGCGTCGGGGAGTTCCCCAGATACGCAGTATTTT. Translated: CASSLGRASGSSPDTQYF. This chain connects TRBV11-2 to TRBJ2-3, with D possibly TRBD2 on 5 matching bases. Per the germline V gene, CDR1 is SGHAT and CDR2 is FQNNGV. V was trimmed by 1 base and J by 4 bases, leaving 21 bases between them. The CDR3 contains 18 residues.

The rearrangement links TRBV28 to TRBJ2-7; 8 bases align to TRBD1. Trimming at V came to 6 bases and at J to 0 bases, leaving 7 bases not matched to a gene. There are 15 residues in the CDR3. CDR1 and CDR2 from the germline V gene are MDHEN and SYDVKM. DNA of the CDR3: TGTGCCAGCAGCATGACCGGGACAGGCTCCTACGAGCAGTACTTC. This gives the protein CASSMTGTGSYEQYF.

The gene calls are TRBV5-1 and TRBJ1-1; 12 nucleotides match TRBD1. CDR3 size: 15 residues. V shed 6 bases and J 5 bases; nucleotides not matched to a gene: 8. From germline, CDR1 is SGHRS and CDR2 YFSETQ. CDR3 loop: CASNSRDRGQTEAFF. CDR3 bases: TGCGCCAGCAACTCCCGGGACAGGGGGCAAACTGAAGCTTTCTTT. Together with reference TRBV5-1 and TRBJ1-1, the CDR3 gives the full variable domain: KAGVTQTPRYLIKTRGQQVTLSCSPISGHRSVSWYQQTPGQGLQFLFEYFSETQRNKGNFPGRFSGRQFSNSRSEMNVSTLELGDSALYLCASNSRDRGQTEAFFGQGTRLTVV.

The rearrangement links TRBV2 to TRBJ2-2; a possible D gene is TRBD2 (5 bases). The V end lost 4 bases, the J end lost 5 bases, and 11 bases lay between the germline ends. CDR1 and CDR2 (germline): SNHLY, FYNNEI. CDR3 length equals 14 residues. The CDR3 nucleotides are TGTGCCAGCAGTGGGTCGGGGTCGACCGGGGAGCTGTTTTTT. Residues: CASSGSGSTGELFF. The complete variable domain, with remaining parts taken from reference TRBV2 and TRBJ2-2, reads EPEVTQTPSHQVTQMGQEVILRCVPISNHLYFYWYRQILGQKVEFLVSFYNNEISEKSEIFDDQFSVERPDGSNFTLKIRSTKLEDSAMYFCASSGSGSTGELFFGEGSRLTVL.

The gene calls are TRBV18 and TRBJ1-1, with D hard to call. Germline CDR1 KGHSH, CDR2 LQKENI. The CDR3 contains 12 residues. V lost 4 bases, J lost 8 bases, and 11 bases lay in between. CDR3 region: CASSREVIEAFF. CDR3 coding DNA: TGTGCCAGCTCACGGGAGGTTATCGAAGCTTTCTTT.

J is TRBJ2-7 and V is TRBV5-6; 7 bases fit TRBD1. The CDR3 runs to 14 residues. J was trimmed by 7 bases and V by 3 bases; bases with no gene match: 10. Germline loops: CDR1 SGHDT, CDR2 YYEEEE. CDR3 region: CASSSGQVLGEQYV. CDR3 coding DNA: TGTGCCAGCAGCTCCGGACAGGTATTGGGGGAGCAGTACGTC.

Written as DNA, the CDR3 is TGTGCCAGCAGTTACTCCGGGTATTCTCCTGAAGCTTTCTTT. It yields the protein CASSYSGYSPEAFF. The chain uses TRBV6-5 and TRBJ1-1; D remains ambiguous. Germline V lookup: CDR1 MNHEY, CDR2 SVGAGI. The CDR3 loop spans 14 amino acids. V dropped 0 bases and J dropped 6 bases, with 11 bases sitting between them.

This clone was counted only a few times. The J gene is TRBJ1-4, the V gene TRBV5-4; 9 bases are shared with TRBD1. The junction had 6 bases not matched to a gene; V was cut back by 4 bases and J by 5 bases. This CDR3 comprises 15 residues. Germline V CDR1 and CDR2: SGHNT, YYREEE (reference sequence). The CDR3 nucleotides read TGTGCCAGCAGCACTACCGGGACAGGGAATGAAAAACTGTTTTTT. Protein: CASSTTGTGNEKLFF.

The V and J genes are TRBV4-3 and TRBJ2-3; 7 bases map to TRBD2. The germline gives CDR1 LGHNA, CDR2 YSLEER. J gave up 1 base and V 4 bases, and 8 bases lay outside the gene matches. There are 16 residues in the CDR3. The CDR3 DNA reads TGCGCCAGCAGCCGTAGCGGTGCGGGGGGCACAGATACGCAGTATTTT. Translated, it gives CASSRSGAGGTDTQYF.

The CDR3 spells CATSSGGAGGETQYF. Here the CDR3 DNA reads TGTGCCACTTCTAGCGGGGGGGCAGGTGGGGAGACCCAGTACTTC. The genes are TRBV2 and TRBJ2-5, with 12 bases matching TRBD2. V lost 10 bases, J lost 5 bases, and 11 bases stayed unmatched. Germline V gives CDR1 SNHLY, CDR2 FYNNEI. The CDR3 runs to 15 residues. The full variable domain, its missing parts supplied by reference TRBV2 and TRBJ2-5, is EPEVTQTPSHQVTQMGQEVILRCVPISNHLYFYWYRQILGQKVEFLVSFYNNEISEKSEIFDDQFSVERPDGSNFTLKIRSTKLEDSAMYFCATSSGGAGGETQYFGPGTRLLVL.

This clone has a handful of counts. The chain has TRBV5-1 and TRBJ2-5; maybe TRBD1 (5 bases). Trimming took off 0 bases at V and 2 bases at J, with 5 bases between the two ends. Germline V CDR1 and CDR2: SGHRS, YFSETQ. This CDR3 has 13 amino acids. The CDR3 loop reads CASSLEGQETQYF. DNA of the CDR3: TGCGCCAGCAGCTTGGAGGGGCAAGAGACCCAGTACTTC.

The chain uses TRBV6-5 and TRBJ1-4; tentatively, D is TRBD1 (5 bases). The CDR3 is 14 residues long. The germline V gene has CDR1 MNHEY and CDR2 SVGAGI. V was shortened by 0 bases and J by 8 bases, with 10 bases between the two germline ends. The CDR3 here is CASSYSSQGEKLFF. The DNA for the CDR3 is TGTGCCAGCAGTTACTCCAGTCAGGGCGAAAAACTGTTTTTT.

The chain couples TRBV9 to TRBJ2-1; no definite D call. There are 12 residues in the CDR3. Trimming cost V 7 bases and J 2 bases, with 7 bases left between them. Germline values: CDR1 SGDLS, CDR2 YYNGEE. The CDR3 nucleotides read TGTGCCAGCGGAGCCGCCTACAATGAGCAGTTCTTC. This encodes CASGAAYNEQFF. The whole variable domain, filled in from reference TRBV9 and TRBJ2-1, reads DSGVTQTPKHLITATGQRVTLRCSPRSGDLSVYWYQQSLDQGLQFLIQYYNGEERAKGNILERFSAQQFPDLHSELNLSSLELGDSALYFCASGAAYNEQFFGPGTRLTVL.

The chain links TRBV18 to TRBJ2-5; TRBD2 agrees at 7 bases. The germline gives CDR1 KGHSH, CDR2 LQKENI. The V and J ends lost 6 bases and 5 bases, in that order; junction bases with no gene match: 12. This CDR3 comprises 15 residues. This chain's CDR3 is CASSPEFGGEETQYF. As DNA, the CDR3 is TGTGCCAGCTCCCCGGAGTTTGGGGGGGAGGAGACCCAGTACTTC.

V gene TRBV10-1 combines with J gene TRBJ1-1; D not resolved. The V gene lost 0 bases and the J gene lost 2 bases, with 10 bases spanning the gap. There are 15 residues in the CDR3. Germline V CDR1 and CDR2: WNHNN, SYGVQD (reference sequence). The CDR3 here is CASSESRVTNTEAFF. CDR3 DNA sequence: TGCGCCAGCAGTGAGTCGCGGGTCACCAACACTGAAGCTTTCTTT.

This sequence joins TRBV9 and TRBJ1-5, with 7 bases matching TRBD1. CDR3 length: 15 residues. The trim removed 0 bases at V and 3 bases at J, leaving 3 bases unmatched. CDR1 SGDLS and CDR2 YYNGEE come from the germline V gene. CDR3 nucleotide sequence: TGTGCCAGCAGCGTAGGGGGGACAGTCAATCAGCCCCAGCATTTT. This codes for CASSVGGTVNQPQHF.

The chain has TRBV7-2 and TRBJ2-2, with D unclear. The germline CDR1 and CDR2 sequences are SGHTA and FQGNSA. V was trimmed by 0 bases and J by 6 bases, leaving 17 bases between them. This CDR3 is 17 amino acids long. The CDR3 spells CASSLARGWSEPGELFF. In DNA, the CDR3 is TGTGCCAGCAGCTTAGCGCGAGGTTGGTCGGAGCCCGGGGAGCTGTTTTTT. Looking up the rest from reference TRBV7-2 and TRBJ2-2 gives the full variable domain: GAGVSQSPSNKVTEKGKDVELRCDPISGHTALYWYRQSLGQGLEFLIYFQGNSAPDKSGLPSDRFSAERTGGSVSTLTIQRTQQEDSAVYLCASSLARGWSEPGELFFGEGSRLTVL.

This chain connects TRBV7-8 to TRBJ2-3, with D possibly matching TRBD2 (7 bases). Germline assignment: CDR1 SGHVS and CDR2 FQNEAQ. This CDR3 has 14 residues. The ends were cut back, 0 bases at V and 5 bases at J, with 9 bases in the middle. This chain's CDR3 is CASSLAGGRDTQYF. The DNA of the CDR3 is TGTGCCAGCAGCTTAGCGGGGGGGCGAGATACGCAGTATTTT.

The chain has TRBV5-4 and TRBJ2-1; 13 bases map to TRBD2. The CDR3 has 16 residues. Germline V CDR1 and CDR2: SGHNT, YYREEE (reference sequence). V was pared by 4 bases and J by 8 bases, with 9 bases of the junction left unmatched. The CDR3 sequence is CASSAWTSGSGDEQFF. As DNA, the CDR3 is TGTGCCAGCAGCGCATGGACTAGCGGGAGTGGAGATGAGCAGTTCTTC.

The chain carries TRBV27 and TRBJ1-2; maybe TRBD1 (6 bases). Germline lookup yields CDR1 MNHEY and CDR2 SMNVEV (reference sequence). This CDR3 has 12 residues. V was shortened by 2 bases and J by 11 bases, with 12 bases between the two germline ends. The CDR3 coding sequence is TGTGCCAGCAGTTTAGAGGGGGGGAGGTACACCTTC. Residues: CASSLEGGRYTF.

The chain employs TRBV19 and TRBJ2-1, with 9 bases identical to TRBD2. Germline lookup yields CDR1 LNHDA and CDR2 SQIVND (reference sequence). V lost 1 base and J lost 8; bases outside the gene matches: 12. There are 17 residues in the CDR3. In DNA, the CDR3 is TGTGCCAGTAGTATAGGAGGCGGGAGGGCCCGGGTAGATGAGCAGTTCTTC. This encodes CASSIGGGRARVDEQFF.

This chain uses TRBV7-8 with TRBJ2-7; 10 bases map to TRBD1. This CDR3 contains 14 residues. V dropped 5 bases and J dropped 1; count of bases not matched to a gene: 2. Germline V gene data show CDR1 as SGHVS and CDR2 as FQNEAQ. CDR3 nucleotides: TGTGCCAGCAGCCGACAGGGGGCTTCCTACGAGCAGTACGTC. Translation gives CASSRQGASYEQYV.

This clone was counted between two and nine times. The V gene is TRBV19, the J gene TRBJ2-2; a weak D match, TRBD2 (7 bases). V lost 6 bases and J lost 2, with 10 bases in between. Germline-derived CDR1 and CDR2 are LNHDA and SQIVND (reference sequence). This CDR3 spans 14 amino acids. Written as DNA, the CDR3 is TGTGCCAGTAGGAGGGGGGGAAACACCGGGGAGCTGTTTTTT. Protein sequence: CASRRGGNTGELFF. The full variable domain, rest sourced from reference TRBV19 and TRBJ2-2, is DGGITQSPKYLFRKEGQNVTLSCEQNLNHDAMYWYRQDPGQGLRLIYYSQIVNDFQKGDIAEGYSVSREKKESFPLTVTSAQKNPTAFYLCASRRGGNTGELFFGEGSRLTVL.

The V gene is TRBV6-5, the J gene TRBJ1-1; unclear D gene. The V gene lost 5 bases and the J gene lost 9 bases, with 16 bases spanning the gap. The CDR3 is 13 residues long. Germline loops: CDR1 MNHEY, CDR2 SVGAGI. The CDR3: CASSGPAGAQAFF. For the CDR3, the DNA is TGTGCCAGCAGTGGCCCGGCGGGCGCCCAAGCTTTCTTT.

The chain has TRBV4-1 and TRBJ1-2; possibly TRBD1 for D (5 bases). Trimming took 0 bases from V and 3 from J, leaving 14 bases between them. Germline lookup yields CDR1 MGHRA and CDR2 YSYEKL. This CDR3 has 16 residues. CDR3 in amino acids: CASSQDRQLVYYGYTF. Here the CDR3 DNA reads TGCGCCAGCAGCCAAGATCGACAGCTCGTATACTATGGCTACACCTTC.